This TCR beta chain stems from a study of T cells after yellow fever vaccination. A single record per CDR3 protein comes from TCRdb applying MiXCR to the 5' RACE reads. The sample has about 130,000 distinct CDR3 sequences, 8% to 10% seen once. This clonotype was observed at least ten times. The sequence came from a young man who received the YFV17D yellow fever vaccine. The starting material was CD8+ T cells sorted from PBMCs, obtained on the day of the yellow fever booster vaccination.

CDR3 sequence reads: CSPARDSWYQETQYF. The CDR3 bases are TGCAGTCCAGCCCGGGACAGTTGGTACCAAGAGACCCAGTACTTC. This sequence joins TRBV20-1 and TRBJ2-5, with 7 bases that match TRBD1. J lost 0 bases, V lost 8 bases, and 12 bases had no gene match. CDR1 is DFQATT and CDR2 is SNEGSKA in the germline V gene (reference sequence). This CDR3 contains 15 residues.